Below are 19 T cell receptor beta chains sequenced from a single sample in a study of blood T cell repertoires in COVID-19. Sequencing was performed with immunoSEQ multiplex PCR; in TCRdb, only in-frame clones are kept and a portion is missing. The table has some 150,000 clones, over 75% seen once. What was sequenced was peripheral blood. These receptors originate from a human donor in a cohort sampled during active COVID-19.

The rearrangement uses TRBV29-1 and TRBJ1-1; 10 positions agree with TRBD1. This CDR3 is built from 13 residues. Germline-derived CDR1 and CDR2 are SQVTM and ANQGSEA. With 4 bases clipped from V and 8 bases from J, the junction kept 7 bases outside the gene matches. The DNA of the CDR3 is TGCAGCGTTGTCCGGACAGGGGGGTTGGAAGCTTTCTTT. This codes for CSVVRTGGLEAFF.

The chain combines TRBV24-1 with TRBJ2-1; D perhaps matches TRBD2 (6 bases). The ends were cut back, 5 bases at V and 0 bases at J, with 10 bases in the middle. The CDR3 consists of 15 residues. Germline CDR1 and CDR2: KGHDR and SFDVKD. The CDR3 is CATSGAGNSYNEQFF. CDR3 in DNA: TGTGCCACCAGTGGTGCGGGAAACTCCTACAATGAGCAGTTCTTC.

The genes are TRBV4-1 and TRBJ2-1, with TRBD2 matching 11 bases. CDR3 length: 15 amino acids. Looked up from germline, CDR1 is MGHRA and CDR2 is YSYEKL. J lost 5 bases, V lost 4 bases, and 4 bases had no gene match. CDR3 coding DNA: TGCGCCAGCAGCCCGGGACTAGCGGTCCACAATGAGCAGTTCTTC. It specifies CASSPGLAVHNEQFF.

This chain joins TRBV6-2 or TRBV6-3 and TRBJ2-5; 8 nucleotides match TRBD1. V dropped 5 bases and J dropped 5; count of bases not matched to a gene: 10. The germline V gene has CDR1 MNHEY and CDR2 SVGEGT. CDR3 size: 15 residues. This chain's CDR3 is CASSPRGQASETQYF. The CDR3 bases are TGTGCCAGCAGTCCCCGGGGACAGGCATCGGAGACCCAGTACTTC.

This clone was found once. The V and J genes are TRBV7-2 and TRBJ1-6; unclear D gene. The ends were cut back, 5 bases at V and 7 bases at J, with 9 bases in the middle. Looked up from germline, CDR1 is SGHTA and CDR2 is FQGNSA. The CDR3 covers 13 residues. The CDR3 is CASSLDRNSPLHF. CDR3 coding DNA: TGTGCCAGCAGCCTAGACCGGAATTCACCCCTCCACTTT.

The DNA for the CDR3 is TGTGCCAGCAGTTTATACGGGGAGGGGCCCCAGCATTTT. This encodes CASSLYGEGPQHF. This chain connects TRBV28 to TRBJ1-5, with no clear D. The CDR3 has 13 amino acids. The V end lost 1 base, the J end lost 9 bases, and 10 bases lay between the germline ends. Germline V gene sequence: CDR1 MDHEN, CDR2 SYDVKM.

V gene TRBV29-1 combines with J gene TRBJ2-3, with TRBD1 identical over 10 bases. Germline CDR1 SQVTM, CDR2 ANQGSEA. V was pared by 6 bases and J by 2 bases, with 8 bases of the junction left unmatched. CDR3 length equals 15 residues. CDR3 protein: CSVPTRQGATDTQYF. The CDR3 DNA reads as TGCAGCGTCCCCACCCGACAGGGGGCCACAGATACGCAGTATTTT.

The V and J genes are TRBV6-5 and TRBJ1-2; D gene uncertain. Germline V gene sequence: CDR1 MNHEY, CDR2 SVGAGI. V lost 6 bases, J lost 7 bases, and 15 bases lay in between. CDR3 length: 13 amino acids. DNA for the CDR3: TGTGCCAGCAGCCTCCGGGGAGAAAGTGGCTACACCTTC. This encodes CASSLRGESGYTF.

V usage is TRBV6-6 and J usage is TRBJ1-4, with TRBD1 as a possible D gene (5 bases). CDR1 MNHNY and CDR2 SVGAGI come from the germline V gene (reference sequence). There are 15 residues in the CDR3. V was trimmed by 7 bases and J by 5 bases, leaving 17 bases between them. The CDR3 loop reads CASMGSGHGNEKLFF. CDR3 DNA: TGTGCCAGCATGGGGTCAGGACACGGGAATGAAAAACTGTTTTTT.

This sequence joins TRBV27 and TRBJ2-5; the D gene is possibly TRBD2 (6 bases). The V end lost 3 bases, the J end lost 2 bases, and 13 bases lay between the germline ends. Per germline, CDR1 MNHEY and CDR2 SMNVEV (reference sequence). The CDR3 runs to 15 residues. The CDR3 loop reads CASSLGGELQETQYF. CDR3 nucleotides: TGTGCCAGCAGTTTGGGGGGTGAGCTGCAAGAGACCCAGTACTTC.

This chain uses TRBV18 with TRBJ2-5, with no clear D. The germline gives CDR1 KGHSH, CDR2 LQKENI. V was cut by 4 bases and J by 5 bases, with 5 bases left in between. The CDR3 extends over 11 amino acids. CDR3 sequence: CASSREETQYF. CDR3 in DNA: TGTGCCAGCTCACGAGAGGAGACCCAGTACTTC.

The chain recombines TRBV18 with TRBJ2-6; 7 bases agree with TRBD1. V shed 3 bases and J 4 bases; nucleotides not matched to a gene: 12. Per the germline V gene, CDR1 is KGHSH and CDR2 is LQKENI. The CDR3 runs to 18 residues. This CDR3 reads CASSPLGQRGSGANVLTF. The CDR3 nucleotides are TGTGCCAGCTCACCGTTGGGACAGAGAGGGTCCGGGGCCAACGTCCTGACTTTC. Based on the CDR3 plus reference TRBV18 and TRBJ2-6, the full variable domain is NAGVMQNPRHLVRRRGQEARLRCSPMKGHSHVYWYRQLPEEGLKFMVYLQKENIIDESGMPKERFSAEFPKEGPSILRIQQVVRGDSAAYFCASSPLGQRGSGANVLTFGAGSRLTVL.

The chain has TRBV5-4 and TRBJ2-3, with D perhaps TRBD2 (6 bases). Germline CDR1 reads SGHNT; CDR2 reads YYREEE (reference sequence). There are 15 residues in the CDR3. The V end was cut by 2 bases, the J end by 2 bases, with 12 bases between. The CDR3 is CASSFRDSFTDTQYF. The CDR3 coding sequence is TGTGCCAGCAGCTTCCGGGACTCTTTCACAGATACGCAGTATTTT. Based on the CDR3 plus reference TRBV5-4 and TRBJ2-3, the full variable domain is ETGVTQSPTHLIKTRGQQVTLRCSSQSGHNTVSWYQQALGQGPQFIFQYYREEENGRGNFPPRFSGLQFPNYSSELNVNALELDDSALYLCASSFRDSFTDTQYFGPGTRLTVL.

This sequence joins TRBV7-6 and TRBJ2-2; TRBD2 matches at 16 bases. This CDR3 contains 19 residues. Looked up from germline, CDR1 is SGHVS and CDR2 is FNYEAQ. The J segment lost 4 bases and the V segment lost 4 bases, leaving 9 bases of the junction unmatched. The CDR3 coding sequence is TGTGCCAGCAGCTCGGGACTAGCGGGAGGGCCCGTTGGCACCGGGGAGCTGTTTTTT. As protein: CASSSGLAGGPVGTGELFF. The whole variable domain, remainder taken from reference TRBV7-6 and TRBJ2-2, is GAGVSQSPRYKVTKRGQDVALRCDPISGHVSLYWYRQALGQGPEFLTYFNYEAQQDKSGLPNDRFSAERPEGSISTLTIQRTEQRDSAMYRCASSSGLAGGPVGTGELFFGEGSRLTVL.

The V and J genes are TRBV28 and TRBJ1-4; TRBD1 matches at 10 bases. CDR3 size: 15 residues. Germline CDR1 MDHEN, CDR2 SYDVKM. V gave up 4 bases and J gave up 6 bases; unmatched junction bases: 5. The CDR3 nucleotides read TGTGCCAGCAGTTCCCCCGGGACAGGGGATGAAAAACTGTTTTTT. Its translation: CASSSPGTGDEKLFF.

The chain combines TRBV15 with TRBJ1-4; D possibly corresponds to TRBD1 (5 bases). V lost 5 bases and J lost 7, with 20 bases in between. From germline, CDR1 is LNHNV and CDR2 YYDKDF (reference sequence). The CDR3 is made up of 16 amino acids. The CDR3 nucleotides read TGTGCCACCAGCGACGTGAGGACACGTTCGAGTGAAAAACTGTTTTTT. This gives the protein CATSDVRTRSSEKLFF.

CDR3 in DNA: TGTGCCAGCAGTCCGGGACTAGCGGGAGGGCCGGGAGAGCAGTACTTC. This gives the protein CASSPGLAGGPGEQYF. J is TRBJ2-7 and V is TRBV6-6; TRBD2 aligns across 16 bases. The CDR3 runs 16 residues. V was pared by 5 bases and J by 7 bases, with 8 bases of the junction left unmatched. The V gene's germline CDR1 is MNHNY and CDR2 SVGAGI (reference sequence).

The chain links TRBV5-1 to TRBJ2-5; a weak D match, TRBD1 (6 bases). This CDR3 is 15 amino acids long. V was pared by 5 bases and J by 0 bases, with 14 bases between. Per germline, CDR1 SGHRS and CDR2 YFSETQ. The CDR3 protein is CASSPSKGDQETQYF. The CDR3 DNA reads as TGCGCCAGCAGTCCAAGTAAGGGGGACCAAGAGACCCAGTACTTC.

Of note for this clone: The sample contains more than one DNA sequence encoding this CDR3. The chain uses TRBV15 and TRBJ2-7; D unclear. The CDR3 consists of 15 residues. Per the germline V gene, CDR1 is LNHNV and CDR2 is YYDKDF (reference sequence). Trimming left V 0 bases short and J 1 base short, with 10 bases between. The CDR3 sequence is CATSRDRGSSYEQYF. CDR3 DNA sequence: TGTGCCACCAGCAGAGATCGAGGATCTTCCTACGAGCAGTACTTC.